The source of this T cell receptor (beta chain) is a study of CD8+CD57+ T cells in acquired aplastic anemia (dated 2018 in TCRdb). Regarding the research as a whole: Extracted DNA from sorted CD4+ and CD8+ cells averaged 3.2 ug, ranging from roughly 0.17 to 30 ug. Healthy donor samples averaged roughly 9.9 million reads for CD4+ and about 12 million for CD8+ cells.

This clonotype was counted only a few times. This clone's antigen is unknown. No qualities accompany the bases; no much larger clone lies one base away. Points the paper makes about the study in general: No significant difference in CD8+ Simpson's diversity was found between patients and healthy controls (P=0.060). Around 28 CD8+ CDR3 sequences were found to be shared between patients and controls, but these sequences appeared to be highly expressed in patients and within the immunodominant clones of the patients.

In the germline V gene (reference sequence), CDR1 corresponds to DFQATT and CDR2 to SNEGSKA. Ends trimmed: V by 0 bases, J by 4 bases; bases unmatched to a gene: 3. The CDR3 holds 14 amino acids from the cysteine to the phenylalanine. Of the read, only the CDR3 DNA is kept; its 42 bases are in frame from base 1. Genomic DNA served as template for TCR beta VDJ combination and CDR3 sequence profiling. TCR repertoire sequencing was run on an Illumina HiSeq 2000. The study's own analysis went as follows. TRBV/TRBJ rearrangement plots, CDR3 size and DJ length profiles, and Simpson's diversity index were used to evaluate the repertoires. The most abundant DNA sequence in the deep sequencing data was taken as the immunodominant clone. CDR3 amino acid sequences were screened for sharing across subjects and were compared with published repertoires and the VDJdb database. TCRdb trimmed the raw reads at Q25, called clones with MiXCR and kept productive beta chains. Identical CDR3 protein sequences are pooled into one entry, listed with their most common genes and DNA. These V and J calls are TCRdb output, not the study's own analysis. Recorded for this sample are about 180,000 distinct CDR3 sequences; approximately 45% of them occurred a single time. 2.9% of the sample goes to the ten largest clones.

TCR repertoires of sorted CD4+ and CD8+ blood T cells from severe aplastic anemia patients and healthy subjects were deep-sequenced in the study. Ficoll-Paque density gradient centrifugation was used to isolate peripheral blood mononuclear cells. Before DNA extraction, CD4+ and CD8+ T cells were sorted with FACS or magnetic beads. The chain is encoded by TRBV20-1 joined to TRBJ2-5, and 9 junction bases match TRBD1. The receptor's source is a human donor in good health. Sequencing used sorted CD4+, CD8+, or CD8+CD57+ T cells (not recorded which) from PBMCs. The sequenced DNA is TGCAGTGCTAGAGACCAGACAGGGGGAGAGACCCAGTACTTC. Translated, it gives CSARDQTGGETQYF.